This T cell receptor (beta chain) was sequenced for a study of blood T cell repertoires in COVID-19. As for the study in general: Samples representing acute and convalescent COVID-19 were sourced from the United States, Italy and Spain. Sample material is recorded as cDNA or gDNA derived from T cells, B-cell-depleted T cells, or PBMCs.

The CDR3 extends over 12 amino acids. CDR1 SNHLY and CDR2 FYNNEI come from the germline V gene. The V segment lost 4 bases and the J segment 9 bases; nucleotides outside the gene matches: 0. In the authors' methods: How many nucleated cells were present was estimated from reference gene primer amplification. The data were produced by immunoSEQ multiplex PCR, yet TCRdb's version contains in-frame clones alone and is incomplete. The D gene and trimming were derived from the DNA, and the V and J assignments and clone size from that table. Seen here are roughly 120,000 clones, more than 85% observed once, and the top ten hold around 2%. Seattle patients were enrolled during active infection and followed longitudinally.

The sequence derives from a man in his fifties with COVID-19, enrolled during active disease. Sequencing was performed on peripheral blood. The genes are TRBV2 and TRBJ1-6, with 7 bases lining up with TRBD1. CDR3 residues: CASSGQGSPLHF. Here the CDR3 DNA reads TGTGCCAGCAGTGGACAGGGTTCACCCCTCCACTTT. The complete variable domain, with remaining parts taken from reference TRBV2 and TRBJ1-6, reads EPEVTQTPSHQVTQMGQEVILRCVPISNHLYFYWYRQILGQKVEFLVSFYNNEISEKSEIFDDQFSVERPDGSNFTLKIRSTKLEDSAMYFCASSGQGSPLHFGNGTRLTVT.